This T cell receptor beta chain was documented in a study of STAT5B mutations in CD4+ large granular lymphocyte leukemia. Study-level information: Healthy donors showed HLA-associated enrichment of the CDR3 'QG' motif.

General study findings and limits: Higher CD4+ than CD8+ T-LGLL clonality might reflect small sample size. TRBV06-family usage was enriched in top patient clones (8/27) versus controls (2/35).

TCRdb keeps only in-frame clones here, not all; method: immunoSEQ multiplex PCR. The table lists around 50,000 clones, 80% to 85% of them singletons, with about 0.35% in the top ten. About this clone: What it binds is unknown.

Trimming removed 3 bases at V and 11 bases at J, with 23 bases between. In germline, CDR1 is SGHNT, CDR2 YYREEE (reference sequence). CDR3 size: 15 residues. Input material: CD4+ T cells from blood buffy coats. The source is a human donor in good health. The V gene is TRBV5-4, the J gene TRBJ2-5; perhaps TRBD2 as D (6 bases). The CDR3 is CASSSGADFNRGQYF. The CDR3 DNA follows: TGTGCCAGCAGCTCCGGGGCTGACTTCAATCGGGGGCAGTACTTC.